This T cell receptor (beta chain) was recovered during a study of blood T cells in healthy people across ages. Together with a sample-barcoded 5' primer, a J-beta primer mix was included in a second PCR lasting about 7 to 11 cycles. Each of the cDNA molecules was tagged by a template-switch adaptor with 12 random nucleotides. TCRdb reanalysed the 5' RACE reads using MiXCR and keeps one entry per CDR3 protein. The sample lists about 1.5 million distinct CDR3 sequences, 40% to 45% occurring once. Study results and caveats: Compared with aged donors, long-lived donors showed fewer expanded clones, suggesting selection.

On this clonotype: Its antigen remains unidentified.

The CDR3 extends over 14 amino acids. Germline V gives CDR1 LNHNV, CDR2 YYDKDF (reference sequence). The germline V and J ends were trimmed by 1 base and 5 bases, with 9 bases remaining between them. Sample: blood. The genes are TRBV15 and TRBJ1-5; D not resolved. This receptor was obtained from a woman aged 18-29 years in good health. The CDR3 DNA follows: TGTGCCACCAGCAGAGTGCAGCTAGATCAGCCCCAGCATTTT. Translation gives CATSRVQLDQPQHF.